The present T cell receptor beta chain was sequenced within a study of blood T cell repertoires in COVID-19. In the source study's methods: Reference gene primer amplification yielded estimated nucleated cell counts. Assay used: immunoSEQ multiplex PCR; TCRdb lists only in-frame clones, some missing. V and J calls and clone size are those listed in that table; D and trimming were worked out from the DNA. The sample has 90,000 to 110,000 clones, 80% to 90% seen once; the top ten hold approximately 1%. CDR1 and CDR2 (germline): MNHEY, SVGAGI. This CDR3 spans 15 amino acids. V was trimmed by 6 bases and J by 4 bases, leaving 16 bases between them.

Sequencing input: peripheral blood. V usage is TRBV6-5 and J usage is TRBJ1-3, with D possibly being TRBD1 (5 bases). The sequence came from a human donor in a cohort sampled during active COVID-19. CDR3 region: CASSLDGAGGNTIYF. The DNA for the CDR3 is TGTGCCAGCAGCTTAGACGGGGCGGGAGGAAACACCATATATTTT.